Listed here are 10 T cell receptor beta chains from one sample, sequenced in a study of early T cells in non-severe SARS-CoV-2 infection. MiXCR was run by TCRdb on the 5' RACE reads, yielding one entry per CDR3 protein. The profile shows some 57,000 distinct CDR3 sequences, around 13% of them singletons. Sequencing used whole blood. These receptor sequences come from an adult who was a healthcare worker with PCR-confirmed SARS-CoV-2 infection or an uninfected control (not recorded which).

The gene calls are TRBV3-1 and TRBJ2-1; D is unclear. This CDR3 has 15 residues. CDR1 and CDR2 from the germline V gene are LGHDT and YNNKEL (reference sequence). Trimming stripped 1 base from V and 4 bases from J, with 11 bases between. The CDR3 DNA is TGTGCCAGCAGCCAAGCACCGGGTTCGTACAATGAGCAGTTCTTC. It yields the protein CASSQAPGSYNEQFF.

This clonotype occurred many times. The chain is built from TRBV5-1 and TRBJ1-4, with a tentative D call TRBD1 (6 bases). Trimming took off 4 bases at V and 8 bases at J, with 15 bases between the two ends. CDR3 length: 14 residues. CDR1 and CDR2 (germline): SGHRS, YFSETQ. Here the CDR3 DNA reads TGCGCCAGCAGCCTCACAGGGTTGAACGAAAAACTGTTTTTT. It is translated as CASSLTGLNEKLFF.

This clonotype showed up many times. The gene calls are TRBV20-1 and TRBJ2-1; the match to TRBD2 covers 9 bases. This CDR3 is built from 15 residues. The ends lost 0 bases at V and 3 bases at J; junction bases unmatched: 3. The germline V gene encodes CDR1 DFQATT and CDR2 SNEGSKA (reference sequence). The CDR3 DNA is TGCAGTGCTAGAGAACCTAGCGGGATCTACAATGAGCAGTTCTTC. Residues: CSAREPSGIYNEQFF.

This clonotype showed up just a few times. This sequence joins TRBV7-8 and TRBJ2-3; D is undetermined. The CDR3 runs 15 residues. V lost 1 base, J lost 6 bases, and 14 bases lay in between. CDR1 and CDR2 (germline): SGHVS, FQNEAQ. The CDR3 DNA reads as TGTGCCAGCAGCTTAGTGGTTAGGAATTTGGATACGCAGTATTTT. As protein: CASSLVVRNLDTQYF.

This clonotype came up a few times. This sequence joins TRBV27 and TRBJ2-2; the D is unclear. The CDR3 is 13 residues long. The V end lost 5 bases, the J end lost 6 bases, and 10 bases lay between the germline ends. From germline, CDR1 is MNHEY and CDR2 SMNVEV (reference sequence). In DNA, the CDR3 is TGTGCCAGCAGTATCCGAGGTCCCGGGGAGCTGTTTTTT. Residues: CASSIRGPGELFF.

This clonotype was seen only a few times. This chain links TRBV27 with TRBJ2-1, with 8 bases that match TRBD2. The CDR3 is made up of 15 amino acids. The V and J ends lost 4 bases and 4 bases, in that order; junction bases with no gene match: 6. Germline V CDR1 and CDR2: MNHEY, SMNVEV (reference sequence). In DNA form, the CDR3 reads TGTGCCAGCAGTTCGACTAGCGCTAAGTACAATGAGCAGTTCTTC. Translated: CASSSTSAKYNEQFF.

The CDR3 reads CASSPRDIPYEQYF. In DNA, the CDR3 is TGTGCCAGCAGCCCTAGGGACATCCCCTACGAGCAGTACTTC. This chain links TRBV3-1 with TRBJ2-7, with D possibly matching TRBD1 (6 bases). V was clipped by 4 bases and J by 2 bases, with 12 bases between them. CDR1 and CDR2 (germline): LGHDT, YNNKEL (reference sequence). CDR3 size: 14 residues.

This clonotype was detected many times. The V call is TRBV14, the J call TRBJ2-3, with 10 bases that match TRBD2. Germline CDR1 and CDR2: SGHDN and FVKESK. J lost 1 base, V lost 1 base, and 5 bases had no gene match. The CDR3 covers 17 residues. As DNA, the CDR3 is TGTGCCAGCAGCCAAGGTCTAGCGGGGGCCCGCACAGATACGCAGTATTTT. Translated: CASSQGLAGARTDTQYF.

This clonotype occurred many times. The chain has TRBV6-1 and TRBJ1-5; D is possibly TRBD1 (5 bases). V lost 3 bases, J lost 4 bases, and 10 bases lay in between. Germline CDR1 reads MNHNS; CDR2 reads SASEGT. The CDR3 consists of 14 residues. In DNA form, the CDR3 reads TGTGCCAGCAGTGAGGCAGGGAGAAATCAGCCCCAGCATTTT. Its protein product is CASSEAGRNQPQHF.

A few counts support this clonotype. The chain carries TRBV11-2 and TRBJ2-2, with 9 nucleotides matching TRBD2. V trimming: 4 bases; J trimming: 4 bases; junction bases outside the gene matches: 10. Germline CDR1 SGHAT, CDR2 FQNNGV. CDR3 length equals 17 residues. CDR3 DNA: TGTGCCAGCAGCTCCGGGGGGACTAGCCTCGTCACCGGGGAGCTGTTTTTT. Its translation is CASSSGGTSLVTGELFF.